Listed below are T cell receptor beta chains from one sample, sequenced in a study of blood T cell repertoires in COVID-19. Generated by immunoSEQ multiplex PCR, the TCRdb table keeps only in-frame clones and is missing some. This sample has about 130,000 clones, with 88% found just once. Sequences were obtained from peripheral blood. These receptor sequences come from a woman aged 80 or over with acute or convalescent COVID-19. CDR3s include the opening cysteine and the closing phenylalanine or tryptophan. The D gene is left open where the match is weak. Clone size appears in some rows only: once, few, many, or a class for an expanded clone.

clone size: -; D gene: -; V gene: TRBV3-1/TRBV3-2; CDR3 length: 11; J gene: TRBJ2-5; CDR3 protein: CASGRGETQYF; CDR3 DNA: TGTGCCAGTGGCCGAGGAGAGACCCAGTACTTC
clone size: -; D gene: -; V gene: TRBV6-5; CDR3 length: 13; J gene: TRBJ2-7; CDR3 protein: CASSSSPSYEQYF; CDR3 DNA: TGTGCCAGCAGTTCGAGCCCCTCCTACGAGCAGTACTTC
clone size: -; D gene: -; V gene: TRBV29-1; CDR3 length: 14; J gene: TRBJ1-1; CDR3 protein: CSVRPGTSNTEAFF; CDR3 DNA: TGCAGCGTTCGGCCCGGGACATCGAACACTGAAGCTTTCTTT
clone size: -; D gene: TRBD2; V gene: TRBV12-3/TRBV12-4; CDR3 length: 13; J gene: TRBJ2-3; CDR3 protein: CASGTSGGDTQYF; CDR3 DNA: TGTGCCAGCGGGACTAGCGGGGGGGATACGCAGTATTTT
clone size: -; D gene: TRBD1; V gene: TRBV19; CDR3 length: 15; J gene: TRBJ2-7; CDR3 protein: CASSTKGTGDYEQYF; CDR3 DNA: TGTGCCAGTAGTACAAAAGGGACAGGGGACTACGAGCAGTACTTC
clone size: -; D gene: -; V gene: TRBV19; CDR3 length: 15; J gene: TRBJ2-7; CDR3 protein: CASSIGQSPGYEQYF; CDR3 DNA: TGTGCCAGTAGTATCGGCCAGTCTCCGGGCTACGAGCAGTACTTC
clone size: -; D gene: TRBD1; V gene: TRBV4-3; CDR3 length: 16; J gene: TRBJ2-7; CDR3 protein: CASSQDGQESSYEQYF; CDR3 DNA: TGCGCCAGCAGCCAAGATGGACAGGAGAGCTCCTACGAGCAGTACTTC
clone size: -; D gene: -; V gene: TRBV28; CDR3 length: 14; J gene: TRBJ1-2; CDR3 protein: CASSPPLRAQGYTF; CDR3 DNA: TGTGCCAGCAGTCCGCCCCTCAGGGCACAAGGCTACACCTTC
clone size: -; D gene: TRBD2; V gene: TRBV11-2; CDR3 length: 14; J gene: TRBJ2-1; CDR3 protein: CASSPGLANNEQFF; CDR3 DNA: TGTGCCAGCAGCCCTGGACTAGCGAACAATGAGCAGTTCTTC
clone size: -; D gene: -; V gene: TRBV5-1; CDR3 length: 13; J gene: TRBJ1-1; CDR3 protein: CASSLVLETEAFF; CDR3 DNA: TGCGCCAGCAGCTTGGTCCTGGAGACTGAAGCTTTCTTT
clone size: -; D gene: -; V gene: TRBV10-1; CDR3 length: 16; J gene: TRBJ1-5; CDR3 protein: CATRIRDIKPNQPQHF; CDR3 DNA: TGCGCCACCCGCATCCGGGACATAAAACCTAATCAGCCCCAGCATTTT
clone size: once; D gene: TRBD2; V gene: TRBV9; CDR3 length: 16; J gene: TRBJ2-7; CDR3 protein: CASSVGVSGGSYEQCF; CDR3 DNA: TGTGCCAGCAGCGTAGGGGTGAGCGGGGGCTCCTACGAGCAGTGCTTC
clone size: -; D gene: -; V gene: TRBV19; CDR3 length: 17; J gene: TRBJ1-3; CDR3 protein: CASSQFRGSHSGNTIYF; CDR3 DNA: TGTGCCAGTAGTCAATTCAGGGGTTCCCACTCTGGAAACACCATATATTTT
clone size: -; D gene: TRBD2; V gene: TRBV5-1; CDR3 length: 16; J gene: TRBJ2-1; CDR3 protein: CASSLTTLAGGDEQFF; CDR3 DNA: TGCGCCAGCAGCTTAACCACTTTAGCGGGAGGGGATGAGCAGTTCTTC
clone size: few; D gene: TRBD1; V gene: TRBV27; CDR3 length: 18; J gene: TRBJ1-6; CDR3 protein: CASSLRETGSSYNSPLHF; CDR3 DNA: TGTGCCAGCAGTTTACGGGAGACAGGGAGCTCCTATAATTCACCCCTCCACTTT
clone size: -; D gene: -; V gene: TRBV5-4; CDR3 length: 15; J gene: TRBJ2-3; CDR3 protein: CASSLAGIGTDTQYF; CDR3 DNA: TGTGCCAGCAGCTTGGCCGGGATTGGCACAGATACGCAGTATTTT
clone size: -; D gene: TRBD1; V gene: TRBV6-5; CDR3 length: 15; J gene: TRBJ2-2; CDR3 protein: CASSFRDSNTGELFF; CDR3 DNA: TGTGCCAGCAGTTTCCGGGACAGCAACACCGGGGAGCTGTTTTTT
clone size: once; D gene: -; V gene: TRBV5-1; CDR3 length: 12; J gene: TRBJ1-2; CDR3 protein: CASSTDNYGYTF; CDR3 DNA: TGCGCCAGCAGCACAGACAACTATGGCTACACCTTC
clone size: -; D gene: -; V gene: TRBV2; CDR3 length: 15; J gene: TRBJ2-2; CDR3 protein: CASRTDSLITGELFF; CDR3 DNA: TGTGCCAGCAGGACAGATTCCCTAATCACCGGGGAGCTGTTTTTT
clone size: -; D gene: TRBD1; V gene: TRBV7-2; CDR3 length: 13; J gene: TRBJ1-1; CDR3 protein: CASSSGQGAPTFF; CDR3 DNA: TGTGCCAGCAGCTCGGGACAGGGGGCGCCTACTTTCTTT
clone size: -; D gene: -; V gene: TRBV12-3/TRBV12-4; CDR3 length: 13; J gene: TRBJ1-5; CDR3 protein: CASSFSRRQPQHF; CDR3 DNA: TGTGCCAGCAGTTTTTCCCGGAGGCAGCCCCAGCATTTT
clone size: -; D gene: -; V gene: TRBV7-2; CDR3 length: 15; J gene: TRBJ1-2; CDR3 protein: CASSLAGRANYGYTF; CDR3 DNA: TGTGCCAGCAGCTTAGCGGGCAGAGCCAACTATGGCTACACCTTC
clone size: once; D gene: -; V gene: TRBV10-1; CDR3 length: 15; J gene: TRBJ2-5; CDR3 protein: CASSEAGVGQETQYF; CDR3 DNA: TGCGCCAGCAGTGAAGCAGGGGTGGGTCAAGAGACCCAGTACTTC
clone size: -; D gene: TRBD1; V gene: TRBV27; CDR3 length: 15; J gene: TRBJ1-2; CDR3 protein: CASSSHHRGNYGYTF; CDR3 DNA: TGTGCCAGCAGTTCACACCACAGGGGGAACTATGGCTACACCTTC
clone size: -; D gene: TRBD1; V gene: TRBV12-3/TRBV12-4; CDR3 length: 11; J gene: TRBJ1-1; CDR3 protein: CASRQGNEAFF; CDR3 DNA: TGTGCCAGCAGACAGGGGAATGAAGCTTTCTTT
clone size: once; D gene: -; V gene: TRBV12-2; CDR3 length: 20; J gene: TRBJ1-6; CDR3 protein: CASRLTWNTGTERYNSPLHF; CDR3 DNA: TGTGCAAGTCGCTTAACGTGGAATACCGGGACTGAGAGATATAATTCACCCCTCCACTTT
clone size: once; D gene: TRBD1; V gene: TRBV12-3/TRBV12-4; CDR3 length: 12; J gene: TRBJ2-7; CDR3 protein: CASRDRGGEQYF; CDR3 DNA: TGTGCCAGCAGGGACAGGGGGGGTGAGCAGTACTTC
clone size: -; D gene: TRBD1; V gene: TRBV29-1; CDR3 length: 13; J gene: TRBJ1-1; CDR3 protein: CSVWGQTGPEAFF; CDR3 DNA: TGCAGCGTCTGGGGACAGACAGGGCCTGAAGCTTTCTTT
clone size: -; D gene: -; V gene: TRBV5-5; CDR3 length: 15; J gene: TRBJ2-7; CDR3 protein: CASSLGTVSSYEQYF; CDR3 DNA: TGTGCCAGCAGCTTGGGGACAGTTAGCTCCTACGAGCAGTACTTC